One sample yielded the 7 T cell receptor beta chains listed below, sequenced in a study of blood T cell repertoires in COVID-19. The table came from immunoSEQ multiplex PCR; TCRdb's copy has only in-frame clones and leaves some out. The table lists over 150,000 clones, around 84% of them singletons. The sample taken for sequencing was peripheral blood. The source of these receptors is a middle-aged man with active or convalescent COVID-19.

This clone was found a few times. The chain uses TRBV3-1 (or the pseudogene TRBV3-2) and TRBJ1-3, with TRBD1 matching 8 bases. The CDR3 consists of 14 residues. Germline V gene sequence: CDR1 LGHDT, CDR2 YNNKEL (reference sequence). The V and J ends lost 4 bases and 4 bases, in that order; junction bases with no gene match: 3. CDR3 sequence: CASSLRTGGNTIYF. The CDR3 nucleotides read TGTGCCAGCAGCCTTCGGACAGGGGGAAACACCATATATTTT.

This clone was detected ten times or more. The chain combines TRBV18 with TRBJ2-3; 8 positions match TRBD1. Germline V lookup: CDR1 KGHSH, CDR2 LQKENI. Losses at the gene ends were 0 bases for V and 5 bases for J; bases not matched to a gene: 10. The CDR3 extends over 17 amino acids. The CDR3 loop reads CASSPPRETGVGDTQYF. The CDR3 region has the DNA TGTGCCAGCTCACCACCGAGAGAGACAGGGGTAGGAGATACGCAGTATTTT.

This chain links TRBV12-3 or TRBV12-4 with TRBJ1-1, with D possibly TRBD1 on 6 matching bases. This CDR3 spans 12 amino acids. V lost 5 bases and J lost 3, with 7 bases in between. The CDR3 DNA sequence: TGTGCCAGCAGTCAGGGGTACACTGAAGCTTTCTTT. Protein: CASSQGYTEAFF.

The chain carries TRBV2 and TRBJ1-6, with 11 positions matching TRBD1. Per germline, CDR1 SNHLY and CDR2 FYNNEI. After removal of 6 bases from V and 5 bases from J, the junction contained 3 bases not matched to a gene. This CDR3 has 15 residues. The CDR3 reads CASRGDRGDNSPLHF. The CDR3, as DNA: TGTGCCAGCAGAGGGGACAGGGGGGATAATTCACCCCTCCACTTT.

The chain joins TRBV9 to TRBJ1-2; D is unresolved. The ends were cut back, 0 bases at V and 2 bases at J, with 8 bases in the middle. The germline CDR1 and CDR2 sequences are SGDLS and YYNGEE. This CDR3 spans 14 amino acids. CDR3 DNA: TGTGCCAGCAGCGTAGCTACTGCGAACTATGGCTACACCTTC. Protein product: CASSVATANYGYTF.

The J gene is TRBJ1-1, the V gene TRBV7-8; D is possibly TRBD1 (5 bases). The germline gives CDR1 SGHVS, CDR2 FQNEAQ. There are 13 residues in the CDR3. Trimming pared 6 bases from V and 0 bases from J, leaving 8 bases between. Here the CDR3 reads CASRAGMNTEAFF. CDR3 bases: TGTGCCAGCAGGGCAGGGATGAACACTGAAGCTTTCTTT.

Of note for this clone: The germline gene is not matched at one end of the junction; a read error may be the cause. The gene calls are TRBV25-1 and TRBJ2-1; perhaps TRBD1 as D (6 bases). The germline V gene encodes CDR1 MGHDK and CDR2 SYGVNS. This CDR3 region has 15 residues. DNA of the CDR3: TGTGCCAGCAGTGTCCGGACAGACTCCTACAATGGGCAGTTCTTC. It is translated as CASSVRTDSYNGQFF.